This T cell receptor beta chain was sequenced during a study of blood T cell repertoires in COVID-19. Germline-derived CDR1 and CDR2 are SGDLS and YYNGEE. The length of the CDR3 is 17 residues. V shed 0 bases and J shed 8 bases, with 23 bases lying between them. TCRdb's table, derived via immunoSEQ multiplex PCR, lists solely in-frame clones and lacks some. The table records about 430,000 clones, 70% to 90% of them present only once. Study members were between 18 and 89 years old and lived in fewer than 30 US regions. Input material: PBMCs or T cells enriched from blood (not recorded which). The chain employs TRBV9 and TRBJ1-2; D might be TRBD1 (5 bases). This sequence originates from a woman aged 25 to 45 with acute COVID-19. CDR3 DNA: TGTGCCAGCAGCGTAGCCGACGGGTTAAGGGGATCAGAAGGCTACACCTTC. Translation: CASSVADGLRGSEGYTF.